A single sample gave rise to the 25 T cell receptor beta chains below, sequenced in a study of T cell changes during pregnancy in multiple sclerosis. Some clones are missing from TCRdb's copy, which holds only in-frame ones; the method was immunoSEQ multiplex PCR. The repertoire has some 62,000 clones, 80% to 95% of them found once; the top ten carry around 2.7%. The specimen comprised peripheral blood, sampled in the second trimester of pregnancy. These receptors all stem from a female donor in good health, enrolled as a control in a pregnancy study.

The V call is TRBV5-4, the J call TRBJ2-1; 8 bases match TRBD1. CDR1 and CDR2 from the germline V gene are SGHNT and YYREEE (reference sequence). Trimming cost V 2 bases and J 4 bases; bases outside gene matches: 5. The CDR3 totals 15 residues. The CDR3 coding sequence is TGTGCCAGCAGCTTAAGGACAGGGACTTACAATGAGCAGTTCTTC. Its translation: CASSLRTGTYNEQFF.

V usage is TRBV18 and J usage is TRBJ2-4; TRBD2 agrees at 9 bases. This CDR3 has 15 amino acids. The ends lost 6 bases at V and 1 base at J; junction bases unmatched: 4. The V gene's germline CDR1 is KGHSH and CDR2 LQKENI. The DNA for the CDR3 is TGTGCCAGCTCCCCGAGCGGGAGGGCCAAAAACATTCAGTACTTC. This translates into CASSPSGRAKNIQYF.

This chain uses TRBV29-1 with TRBJ2-7; D is possibly TRBD2 (6 bases). Trimming left V 3 bases short and J 2 bases short, with 14 bases between. The CDR3 length is 14 residues. Germline CDR1 SQVTM, CDR2 ANQGSEA. The CDR3 reads CSVESTGETYEQYF. The DNA for the CDR3 is TGCAGCGTTGAGTCGACGGGGGAAACCTACGAGCAGTACTTC.

The rearrangement uses TRBV7-3 and TRBJ2-3; no clear D gene. The germline gives CDR1 SGHTA, CDR2 FQGTGA. The CDR3 is 14 amino acids. V gave up 3 bases and J gave up 2 bases, with 9 bases separating them. The CDR3, as DNA: TGTGCCAGCAGCTTGGAGCTGCCCACAGATACGCAGTATTTT. Residues: CASSLELPTDTQYF.

This clone has only one observation. J is TRBJ2-1 and V is TRBV7-2, with 14 bases identical to TRBD2. Trimming removed 0 bases from V and 7 bases from J; junction bases left unmatched: 2. Germline V gene lookup returns CDR1 SGHTA and CDR2 FQGNSA. The CDR3 totals 16 residues. Written as DNA, the CDR3 is TGTGCCAGCAGCTTAGCCGGGACTAGCGGGAGAAATGAGCAGTTCTTC. Amino acids: CASSLAGTSGRNEQFF.

The chain employs TRBV10-3 and TRBJ1-5; no firm D call. Germline CDR1 is ENHRY and CDR2 is SYGVKD. V shed 0 bases and J shed 0 bases, with 9 bases lying between them. The CDR3 has 16 residues. CDR3 sequence reads: CAISESPQISNQPQHF. As DNA, the CDR3 is TGTGCCATCAGTGAGTCACCACAGATTAGCAATCAGCCCCAGCATTTT.

V and J are TRBV18 and TRBJ2-1; 9 nucleotides align to TRBD1. The CDR3 contains 14 residues. V lost 1 base and J lost 6; bases outside the gene matches: 1. Germline CDR1 KGHSH, CDR2 LQKENI. CDR3 nucleotide sequence: TGTGCCAGCTCACCACAGGACAGGGGCAATGAGCAGTTCTTC. Translating it yields CASSPQDRGNEQFF.

This clone is a singleton in its sample. CDR3 amino acids: CAAGDGELFF. CDR3 nucleotide sequence: TGTGCCGCGGGGGACGGGGAGCTGTTTTTT. The chain uses TRBV7-9 and TRBJ2-2; the match to TRBD2 covers 7 bases. Germline trimming cut 11 bases from V and 7 bases from J; bases unmatched to any gene: 1. Germline lookup yields CDR1 SEHNR and CDR2 FQNEAQ (reference sequence). This CDR3 has 10 amino acids.

This chain connects TRBV4-3 to TRBJ2-4; TRBD2 matches 8 bases. The CDR3 covers 17 residues. Trimming took 0 bases from V and 6 from J; bases not matched to a gene: 10. Germline V gives CDR1 LGHNA, CDR2 YSLEER. The CDR3 DNA is TGCGCCAGCAGCCAAGACCGGTTTGGCGGGAGGCGAAACATTCAGTACTTC. This sequence encodes CASSQDRFGGRRNIQYF.

V is TRBV11-3 and J is TRBJ2-1; 8 bases line up with TRBD1. The CDR3 spans 14 residues. Germline V gives CDR1 SGHNT, CDR2 YENEEA. V gave up 5 bases and J gave up 5 bases; unmatched junction bases: 5. The CDR3 nucleotides are TGTGCCAGCAGCACCCGACAGGGGCACAATGAGCAGTTCTTC. Amino acids: CASSTRQGHNEQFF.

V is TRBV6-6 and J is TRBJ1-2; 7 nucleotides line up with TRBD1. Germline assignment: CDR1 MNHNY and CDR2 SVGAGI (reference sequence). V shed 5 bases and J 6 bases; nucleotides not matched to a gene: 9. CDR3 length: 14 residues. The CDR3 region has the DNA TGTGCCAGCAGTCTCGACAGGGAGAGAAATGGCTACACCTTC. This encodes CASSLDRERNGYTF.

This clone has more than one count but fewer than ten. This rearrangement joins TRBV4-2 to TRBJ1-1; possible D gene TRBD1, 6 bases. Germline-derived CDR1 and CDR2 are LGHNA and YNFKEQ. Trimming removed 5 bases at V and 4 bases at J, with 11 bases between. The CDR3 totals 13 residues. The CDR3 DNA reads TGTGCCAGCAGCAACAGGGTCGCCACTGAAGCTTTCTTT. Amino acids: CASSNRVATEAFF.

The chain couples TRBV5-4 to TRBJ2-5; D may be TRBD2 (5 bases). Looked up from germline, CDR1 is SGHNT and CDR2 is YYREEE (reference sequence). V was clipped by 4 bases and J by 3 bases, with 10 bases between them. The CDR3 loop spans 13 amino acids. Written as DNA, the CDR3 is TGTGCCAGCAGCCGGACTGAGAAAGAGACCCAGTACTTC. Protein product: CASSRTEKETQYF.

The chain couples TRBV7-8 to TRBJ1-5; D is undetermined. Per the germline V gene, CDR1 is SGHVS and CDR2 is FQNEAQ. CDR3 length: 16 residues. V lost 5 bases to trimming and J lost 0 bases, with 14 bases between them. CDR3 in DNA: TGTGCCAGCAGCCCGACAAACCGATATAGCAATCAGCCCCAGCATTTT. Translated: CASSPTNRYSNQPQHF.

The chain is built from TRBV9 and TRBJ2-3; 10 bases fit TRBD2. CDR3 length: 17 residues. The germline V gene has CDR1 SGDLS and CDR2 YYNGEE. J was trimmed by 4 bases and V by 5 bases; bases with no gene match: 13. The CDR3 nucleotides read TGTGCCAGCAGTCCGCGAGCTAGCGGGAGATGGGCAGATACGCAGTATTTT. Its protein is CASSPRASGRWADTQYF.

The V and J genes are TRBV7-9 and TRBJ2-5; 7 nucleotides line up with TRBD1. Germline lookup yields CDR1 SEHNR and CDR2 FQNEAQ (reference sequence). With 2 bases clipped from V and 2 bases from J, the junction kept 14 bases outside the gene matches. This CDR3 spans 18 amino acids. The CDR3 region has the DNA TGTGCCAGCAGCTTACGGATATTGGGACAGCGAAATCAAGAGACCCAGTACTTC. Translation gives CASSLRILGQRNQETQYF.

This chain joins TRBV29-1 and TRBJ2-5, with D perhaps matching TRBD1 (6 bases). Germline V gene sequence: CDR1 SQVTM, CDR2 ANQGSEA. V gave up 4 bases and J gave up 2 bases, with 11 bases separating them. CDR3 length: 13 residues. CDR3 loop: CSVARQVQETQYF. CDR3 DNA: TGCAGCGTTGCTCGACAGGTACAAGAGACCCAGTACTTC.

This rearrangement joins TRBV18 to TRBJ1-2; 9 bases are shared with TRBD1. The CDR3 has 15 residues. Germline assignment: CDR1 KGHSH and CDR2 LQKENI. The V and J ends lost 6 bases and 1 base, in that order; junction bases with no gene match: 6. The CDR3 sequence is CASSPGQGLNYGYTF. Here the CDR3 DNA reads TGTGCCAGCTCCCCGGGACAGGGCCTTAACTATGGCTACACCTTC.

This clone was recorded once. J is TRBJ2-5 and V is TRBV5-4; TRBD2 matches 11 bases. CDR1 and CDR2 (germline): SGHNT, YYREEE (reference sequence). The CDR3 has 16 residues. The V and J ends lost 0 bases and 5 bases, in that order; junction bases with no gene match: 6. Written as DNA, the CDR3 is TGTGCCAGCAGCTTGGCCGTAGCGGGAGGGTGGGAGACCCAGTACTTC. Residues: CASSLAVAGGWETQYF.

V and J are TRBV7-9 and TRBJ2-3; D is ambiguous. This CDR3 contains 15 residues. Trimming left V 5 bases short and J 2 bases short, with 14 bases between. CDR1 SEHNR and CDR2 FQNEAQ come from the germline V gene (reference sequence). The CDR3 loop is CASSPPIGPTDTQYF. The DNA for the CDR3 is TGTGCCAGCAGCCCACCTATTGGGCCCACAGATACGCAGTATTTT.

The rearrangement uses TRBV6-6 and TRBJ1-4; 7 positions agree with TRBD1. CDR3 length: 15 residues. Germline values: CDR1 MNHNY, CDR2 SVGAGI (reference sequence). The V gene end was trimmed by 5 bases and the J gene end by 5 bases; junction bases not matched to a gene: 8. This chain's CDR3 is CASSPPGQSNEKLFF. CDR3 nucleotide sequence: TGTGCCAGCAGTCCTCCGGGACAGTCGAATGAAAAACTGTTTTTT.

The J gene is TRBJ2-3, the V gene TRBV5-6, with 8 bases aligning to TRBD2. This CDR3 has 15 residues. Germline V lookup: CDR1 SGHDT, CDR2 YYEEEE. J was trimmed by 8 bases and V by 5 bases; bases with no gene match: 13. The chain's CDR3 is CASRLGRAGGATQYF. As DNA, the CDR3 is TGTGCCAGCAGACTAGGGAGGGCGGGGGGCGCTACGCAGTATTTT.

The gene calls are TRBV6-5 and TRBJ1-2; 9 bases match TRBD1. There are 15 residues in the CDR3. V shed 6 bases, J shed 4 bases, and the junction held 9 bases outside the gene matches. Germline V gene lookup returns CDR1 MNHEY and CDR2 SVGAGI. This chain's CDR3 is CASSPIQGAGYGYTF. DNA of the CDR3: TGTGCCAGCAGCCCTATACAGGGGGCCGGCTATGGCTACACCTTC.

The V gene is TRBV18, the J gene TRBJ2-7, with D possibly TRBD1 on 6 matching bases. V was cut by 0 bases and J by 0 bases, with 18 bases left in between. Germline-derived CDR1 and CDR2 are KGHSH and LQKENI. The CDR3 runs 18 residues. The CDR3 loop is CASSPPAGTGPYSYEQYF. The CDR3 nucleotides read TGTGCCAGCTCACCACCGGCGGGTACAGGGCCCTACTCCTACGAGCAGTACTTC.

V usage is TRBV11-2 and J usage is TRBJ2-7; unclear D gene. Germline lookup yields CDR1 SGHAT and CDR2 FQNNGV. The V and J ends lost 1 base and 0 bases respectively, with 7 bases between them. This CDR3 region has 14 residues. Here the CDR3 reads CASSLGFSSYEQYF. CDR3 coding DNA: TGTGCCAGCAGCTTAGGGTTCAGCTCCTACGAGCAGTACTTC.